What follows are 4 T cell receptor beta chains derived from one specimen sequenced in a study of blood T cell repertoires in COVID-19. The repertoire was sequenced with immunoSEQ multiplex PCR; TCRdb's copy has only in-frame clones and lacks some. Of 85,000 to 95,000 clones detected, around three quarters appear once; the ten largest clones hold 6% to 8.5%. Sequencing was done on a sample of peripheral blood. The receptor source for this set is a man between 65 and 79 years old with acute or convalescent COVID-19.

The genes are TRBV7-8 and TRBJ1-5; no clear D gene. V lost 1 base to trimming and J lost 4 bases, with 8 bases between them. Germline V gives CDR1 SGHVS, CDR2 FQNEAQ. This CDR3 has 14 residues. Here the CDR3 DNA reads TGTGCCAGCAGCTTAGTAAACTCAAATCAGCCCCAGCATTTT. This codes for CASSLVNSNQPQHF.

This chain uses TRBV20-1 with TRBJ2-3; a weak D match, TRBD2 (5 bases). CDR1 is DFQATT and CDR2 is SNEGSKA in the germline V gene (reference sequence). CDR3 length: 11 amino acids. Trimming left V 7 bases short and J 4 bases short, with 9 bases between. CDR3 residues: CSVEGSDTQYF. The CDR3 DNA sequence: TGCAGTGTTGAGGGATCAGATACGCAGTATTTT.

In DNA form, the CDR3 reads TGTGCCATCAGTGAGGGAGATCCCACAGATACGCAGTATTTT. Translated: CAISEGDPTDTQYF. V and J are TRBV10-3 and TRBJ2-3, with no clear D. CDR1 is ENHRY, CDR2 SYGVKD, per germline. There are 14 residues in the CDR3. V lost 2 bases, J lost 2 bases, and 8 bases lay in between.

J is TRBJ2-3 and V is TRBV29-1; no clear D gene. Germline CDR1 is SQVTM and CDR2 is ANQGSEA. CDR3 size: 12 residues. V was trimmed by 4 bases and J by 3 bases, leaving 8 bases between them. DNA of the CDR3: TGCAGCGTTGTGTCGCAGACAGATACGCAGTATTTT. It translates to CSVVSQTDTQYF.